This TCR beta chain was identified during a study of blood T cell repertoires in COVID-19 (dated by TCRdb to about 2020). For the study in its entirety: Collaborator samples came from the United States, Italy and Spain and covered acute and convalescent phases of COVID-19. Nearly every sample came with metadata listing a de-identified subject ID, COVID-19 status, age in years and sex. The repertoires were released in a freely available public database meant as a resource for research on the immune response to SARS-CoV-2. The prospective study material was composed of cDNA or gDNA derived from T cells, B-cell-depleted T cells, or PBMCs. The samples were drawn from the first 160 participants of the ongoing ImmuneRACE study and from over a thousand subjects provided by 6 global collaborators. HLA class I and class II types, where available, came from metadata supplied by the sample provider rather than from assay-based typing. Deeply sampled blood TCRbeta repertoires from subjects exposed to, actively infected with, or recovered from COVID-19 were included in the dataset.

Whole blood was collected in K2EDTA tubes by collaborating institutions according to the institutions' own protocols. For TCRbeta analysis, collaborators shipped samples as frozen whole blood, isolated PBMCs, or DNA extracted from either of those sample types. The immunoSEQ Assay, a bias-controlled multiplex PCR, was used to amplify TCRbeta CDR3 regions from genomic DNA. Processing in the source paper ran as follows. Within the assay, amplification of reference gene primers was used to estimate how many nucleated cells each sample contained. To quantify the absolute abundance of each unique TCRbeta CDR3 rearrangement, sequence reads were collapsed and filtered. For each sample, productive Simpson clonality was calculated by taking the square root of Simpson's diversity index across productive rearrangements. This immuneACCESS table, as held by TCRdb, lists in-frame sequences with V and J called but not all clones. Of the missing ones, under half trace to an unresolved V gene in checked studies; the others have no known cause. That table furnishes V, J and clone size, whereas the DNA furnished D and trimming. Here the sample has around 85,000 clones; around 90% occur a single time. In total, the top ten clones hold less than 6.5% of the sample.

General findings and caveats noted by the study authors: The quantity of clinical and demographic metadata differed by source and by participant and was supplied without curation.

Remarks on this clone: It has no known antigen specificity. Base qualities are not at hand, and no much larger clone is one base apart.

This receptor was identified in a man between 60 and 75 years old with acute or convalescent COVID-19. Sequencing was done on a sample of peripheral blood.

The sequenced DNA: TGTGCCAGCAGCCAAGACGACAGGGGTGGTGGAAAACTGTTTTTT. Translated, this is CASSQDDRGGGKLFF. This receptor chain uses TRBV3-1 (or the pseudogene TRBV3-2) and TRBJ1-4; the junction holds 8 bases that match TRBD1. The germline V gene (reference sequence) specifies LGHDT as CDR1 and YNNKEL as CDR2. The CDR3, from cysteine to phenylalanine, totals 15 residues. This entry keeps only the CDR3 DNA: 45 bases, framed from base 1. V loses 0 bases at its end and J loses 10 bases; junction bases beyond the gene matches: 7.